This passage covers 26 T cell receptor delta chains from one sample sequenced in a study of gamma-delta T cells after stem cell transplantation. TCRdb re-processed the RT-PCR reads using CATT. The sample includes around 4,600 delta-chain clones, roughly 2.1% of them seen just once. The sample was gamma-delta T cells. Receptors were obtained from a human donor. It is not recorded whose cells these are; they may come from a transplant donor.

Ten or more counts support this clone. The likely explanation is a read error, given a far larger clone one base away. This chain joins TRDV2 and TRDJ1, with D perhaps TRDD2 (5 bases). CDR3 length: 15 residues. Trimming stripped 3 bases from V and 0 bases from J, with 13 bases between. Looked up from germline, CDR1 is GEAIGNYY and CDR2 is EKD. The CDR3 sequence: CACDAIGLHTDKLIF. The CDR3 DNA reads TGTGCCTGTGACGCCATTGGCCTTCACACCGATAAACTCATCTTT.

Only a few counts were recorded for this clone. The rearrangement links TRDV2 to TRDJ1, with TRDD3 identical over 10 bases. This CDR3 comprises 14 residues. Germline V gene sequence: CDR1 GEAIGNYY, CDR2 EKD. V lost 3 bases and J lost 2; bases outside the gene matches: 2. Written as DNA, the CDR3 is TGTGCCTGTGACGGACTGGGGGATACCGATAAACTCATCTTT. Encoded protein: CACDGLGDTDKLIF.

The sample holds many counts of this clone. A single base is all that separates this from a far larger clone, so a read error is likely. The chain couples TRDV2 to TRDJ1; a weak D match, TRDD3 (5 bases). The CDR3 is 15 residues long. CDR1 GEAIGNYY and CDR2 EKD come from the germline V gene. Trimming took off 5 bases at V and 0 bases at J, with 15 bases between the two ends. The CDR3 reads CACGTVGENTDKLIF. The CDR3 DNA reads TGTGCCTGTGGCACGGTCGGGGAGAACACCGATAAACTCATCTTT.

In this sample, this clone turned up many times. A far more abundant clone sits one base away, making this likely a read error. The identical CDR3 is also encoded by other nucleotide sequences in the sample. The chain carries TRDV2 and TRDJ1; 10 nucleotides line up with TRDD3. This CDR3 has 17 amino acids. CDR1 is GEAIGNYY and CDR2 is EKD in the germline V gene. CDR3 sequence: CACDTVTGGLRTDKLIF. CDR3 sequence (DNA): TGTGCCTGTGACACCGTCACTGGGGGATTACGCACCGACAAACTCATCTTT.

V is TRDV2 and J is TRDJ1; the D is unclear. Trimming took off 3 bases at V and 1 base at J, with 11 bases between the two ends. This CDR3 has 14 amino acids. Looked up from germline, CDR1 is GEAIGNYY and CDR2 is EKD. CDR3 in amino acids: CACDPVGSTDKLIF. The CDR3, as DNA: TGTGCCTGTGACCCCGTTGGGAGCACCGATAAACTCATCTTT.

Notes on this clone: The protein in TCRdb stems from a much larger clone and differs at residue 9 from this DNA's translation, likely a read error; here the protein is translated from the DNA. V and J are TRDV2 and TRDJ1; 10 bases are a match to TRDD3. This CDR3 spans 19 amino acids. Germline trimming cut 0 bases from V and 3 bases from J; bases unmatched to any gene: 15. Looked up from germline, CDR1 is GEAIGNYY and CDR2 is EKD. CDR3 sequence reads: CACDTVAIVGDTKPDKLIF. The CDR3, as DNA: TGTGCCTGTGACACCGTGGCTATAGTGGGGGATACTAAGCCCGATAAACTCATCTTT.

This clone was seen more than once but under ten times. TCRdb's listed protein matches a much larger clone and diverges from this DNA's translation at residue 9, likely through a read error; the protein shown comes from the DNA. The chain combines TRDV2 with TRDJ1; 8 nucleotides agree with TRDD3. The CDR3 is 15 residues long. J gave up 1 base and V 7 bases, and 10 bases lay outside the gene matches. From germline, CDR1 is GEAIGNYY and CDR2 EKD. The CDR3 DNA reads TGTGCCTGCTTCGTACTGGGGGTCGTCACCGATAAACTCATCTTT. Translated, it gives CACFVLGVVTDKLIF.

A word on this clone: The mismatch at residue 8 between this DNA's translation and the TCRdb protein of a much larger clone likely reflects a read error; the protein shown is translated from the DNA. The J gene is TRDJ1, the V gene TRDV2, with TRDD3 identical over 9 bases. CDR1 is GEAIGNYY and CDR2 is EKD in the germline V gene. There are 19 residues in the CDR3. V shed 1 base, J shed 0 bases, and the junction held 14 bases outside the gene matches. The CDR3, as DNA: TGTGCCTGTGACACGGTCTCCCTCATACTGGGGGAGAACACCGATAAACTCATCTTT. Its translation: CACDTVSLILGENTDKLIF.

This clone was observed a few times. The rearrangement uses TRDV2 and TRDJ3; 10 bases line up with TRDD3. This CDR3 is 20 amino acids long. Per the germline V gene, CDR1 is GEAIGNYY and CDR2 is EKD. V lost 6 bases and J lost 0; bases outside the gene matches: 13. Written as DNA, the CDR3 is TGTGCCTGTCTTCTACTGGGGGATGATACTCTCTCCTGGGACACCCGACAGATGTTTTTC. This sequence encodes CACLLLGDDTLSWDTRQMFF.

This clone was counted between two and nine times. This DNA's translation and the protein TCRdb lists, from a much larger clone, do not match at residue 9, likely due to a read error; the protein shown is translated from the DNA. J is TRDJ1 and V is TRDV2; unclear D gene. V lost 0 bases and J lost 7, with 17 bases in between. Germline V gene lookup returns CDR1 GEAIGNYY and CDR2 EKD. The CDR3 is 15 residues long. In nucleotides, the CDR3 is TGTGCCTGTGACACCGTCGGGCGGGGTACGGGTAAACTCATCTTT. Protein: CACDTVGRGTGKLIF.

About this clone: One base separates it from a far larger clone, so it is likely a read error. This sequence joins TRDV2 and TRDJ1, with D possibly TRDD3 on 6 matching bases. Germline loops: CDR1 GEAIGNYY, CDR2 EKD. This CDR3 is 14 amino acids long. For the CDR3, the DNA is TGTGCCTGTGACCTGACTGGGAGGACCGATAAACCCATCTTT. Encoded protein: CACDLTGRTDKPIF.

The table lists this clone with a few counts. The protein that TCRdb holds for this DNA derives from a much larger clone and differs from the translated DNA at residue 14, which likely indicates a read error; the protein shown here is translated from the DNA. V is TRDV2 and J is TRDJ1, with D possibly matching TRDD3 (5 bases). The CDR3 covers 20 residues. Trimming pared 0 bases from V and 0 bases from J, leaving 25 bases between. CDR1 and CDR2 from the germline V gene are GEAIGNYY and EKD. The CDR3 sequence is CACDTLPAADLGSHTDKLIF. CDR3 coding DNA: TGTGCCTGTGACACCCTACCTGCCGCCGACTTGGGGAGCCACACCGATAAACTCATCTTT.

This clone was detected a few times. TCRdb pairs this DNA with a much larger clone's protein that differs at residue 9, likely a read error; the protein shown was translated from the DNA. This chain joins TRDV2 and TRDJ1; 10 bases align to TRDD3. Germline-derived CDR1 and CDR2 are GEAIGNYY and EKD. Trimming cost V 1 base and J 1 base; bases outside gene matches: 8. The CDR3 extends over 17 amino acids. Written as DNA, the CDR3 is TGTGCCTGTGACACAGTGGGGGATACAAGGTCCACCGATAAACTCATCTTT. Protein: CACDTVGDTRSTDKLIF.

This clone showed up just a few times. Other DNA sequences in this sample translate to the same CDR3. This chain connects TRDV2 to TRDJ1; TRDD3 agrees at 11 bases. After removal of 1 base from V and 4 bases from J, the junction contained 4 bases not matched to a gene. The germline gives CDR1 GEAIGNYY, CDR2 EKD. CDR3 length: 15 amino acids. Written as DNA, the CDR3 is TGTGCCTGTGACACACTGGGGGATAAGGGCGATAAACTCATCTTT. Translation gives CACDTLGDKGDKLIF.

With respect to this clone: At one boundary the junction diverges from the germline segment, which might be a read error. The CDR3 DNA follows: TGTGCCTGTGACACGCTGACTGGGGGCTATAGCTCCCGGGACACCCGACAGATGTTTTTC. Translating gives CACDTLTGGYSSRDTRQMFF. J is TRDJ3 and V is TRDV2, with TRDD3 matching 8 bases. The CDR3 consists of 20 residues. Germline CDR1 and CDR2: GEAIGNYY and EKD.

Details on this clone: This likely came from a read error, as a far larger clone is one base away. Other DNA sequences within the sample encode an identical CDR3. The rearrangement joins TRDV2 to TRDJ3; weak D call: TRDD3 (5 bases). V shed 0 bases and J shed 2 bases, with 25 bases lying between them. The CDR3 is 22 residues long. Germline V gene lookup returns CDR1 GEAIGNYY and CDR2 EKD. CDR3 in DNA: TGTGCCTGTGACACCGCGGGACCTGGTGAGCGGGGAAAGGCCTGGGACACCCGACAGATGTTTTTC. Its translation: CACDTAGPGERGKAWDTRQMFF.

This clone came up a few times. The chain uses TRDV2 and TRDJ3; TRDD3 matches at 13 bases. Germline loops: CDR1 GEAIGNYY, CDR2 EKD. V dropped 0 bases and J dropped 2; count of bases not matched to a gene: 12. This CDR3 spans 22 amino acids. The CDR3 DNA reads TGTGCCTGTGACACCCTGCTACTGGGGGATACGCGACCCACCTGGGACACCCGACAGATGTTTTTC. It specifies CACDTLLLGDTRPTWDTRQMFF.

The sample holds a few counts of this clone. The TCRdb record carries a much larger clone's protein, which differs from this DNA's translation at residue 7; a read error is the likely cause, and the protein listed here is the DNA translation. The chain joins TRDV2 to TRDJ1; TRDD3 aligns across 7 bases. The V gene end was trimmed by 3 bases and the J gene end by 0 bases; junction bases not matched to a gene: 18. There are 19 residues in the CDR3. From germline, CDR1 is GEAIGNYY and CDR2 EKD. CDR3 DNA sequence: TGTGCCTGTGACCCTTTACACGTACTGGGGAACAAGTACACCGATAAACTCATCTTT. Protein: CACDPLHVLGNKYTDKLIF.

Concerning this clone itself: This sample includes further DNA sequences coding for the same CDR3. The chain recombines TRDV2 with TRDJ1; 11 bases are shared with TRDD3. Unmatched junction bases numbered 8, after V lost 2 bases and J lost 4 bases. The CDR3 is 16 amino acids. Germline values: CDR1 GEAIGNYY, CDR2 EKD. The CDR3 region is CACDILLGDKGDKLIF. The DNA for the CDR3 is TGTGCCTGTGACATTCTACTGGGGGATAAGGGCGATAAACTCATCTTT.

A word on this clone: The translation of this DNA and the TCRdb protein of a much larger clone differ at residue 7, probably owing to a read error; the protein shown here is translated from the DNA. This sequence joins TRDV2 and TRDJ1; 8 bases align to TRDD3. Germline CDR1 and CDR2: GEAIGNYY and EKD. The CDR3 loop spans 18 amino acids. The ends lost 2 bases at V and 0 bases at J; junction bases unmatched: 13. The CDR3 loop reads CACDSVPGDKGDTDKLIF. As DNA, the CDR3 is TGTGCCTGTGACAGTGTACCGGGGGATAAGGGGGACACCGATAAACTCATCTTT.

The rearrangement uses TRDV2 and TRDJ1; 11 bases are shared with TRDD3. The CDR3 runs 15 residues. In germline, CDR1 is GEAIGNYY, CDR2 EKD. V lost 1 base to trimming and J lost 4 bases; unmatched junction nucleotides: 4. CDR3 bases: TGTGCCTGTGACACAATGGGGGATACGAACGATAAACTCATCTTT. Translated, it gives CACDTMGDTNDKLIF.

This clone has more than one count but fewer than ten. A far larger clone is a single base away, which makes a read error likely. The chain joins TRDV2 to TRDJ3; possibly TRDD3 for D (6 bases). The CDR3 covers 21 residues. V lost 0 bases and J lost 2, with 22 bases in between. Looked up from germline, CDR1 is GEAIGNYY and CDR2 is EKD. CDR3 residues: CACDTAERGRDSPWDTRQMFF. DNA of the CDR3: TGTGCCTGTGACACCGCGGAGAGAGGGAGGGATAGCCCCTGGGACACCCGACAGATGTTTTTC.

This clone has more than one count but fewer than ten. The protein TCRdb gives is from a much larger clone and does not agree with this DNA's translation at residue 13, likely a read error; the protein shown here comes from the DNA. The genes are TRDV2 and TRDJ1, with 11 bases lining up with TRDD3. V gave up 2 bases and J gave up 3 bases; unmatched junction bases: 13. CDR3 size: 18 residues. Germline loops: CDR1 GEAIGNYY, CDR2 EKD. CDR3 DNA sequence: TGTGCCTGTGACAGTGTACTGGGGGATAAGGGGGACGCCGATAAACTCATCTTT. Residues: CACDSVLGDKGDADKLIF.

Worth noting for this clone: This is likely an artifact of a read error, given a far larger clone one base away. The chain has TRDV2 and TRDJ1, with D perhaps matching TRDD2 or TRDD3 (5 bases each). Germline V gene sequence: CDR1 GEAIGNYY, CDR2 EKD. The CDR3 is 22 amino acids. With 3 bases removed from V and 0 bases from J, the gap between germline ends came to 34 bases. The CDR3 DNA reads TGTGCCTGTGACCCGCTTCCAAATCTGCTGGGTCGAACCCCTGGGAACACCGATAAACTCATCTTT. The encoded protein is CACDPLPNLLGRTPGNTDKLIF.

On this clone itself: The protein held in TCRdb is that of a much larger clone and does not match this DNA's translation at residue 5, likely because of a read error; the protein shown is translated from the DNA. The gene calls are TRDV2 and TRDJ1; 13 bases line up with TRDD3. The V gene end was trimmed by 3 bases and the J gene end by 0 bases; junction bases not matched to a gene: 9. Germline V CDR1 and CDR2: GEAIGNYY, EKD. CDR3 length: 18 amino acids. In DNA, the CDR3 is TGTGCCTGTGACCCGCTGACTGGGGGATACGAGAACACCGATAAACTCATCTTT. It translates to CACDPLTGGYENTDKLIF.

This clone has at least ten counts. A read error is likely here: a far larger clone is one base away. This CDR3 reads CACDPPPNLLGRTLGNTDKLIF. In DNA, the CDR3 is TGTGCCTGTGACCCGCCTCCAAATCTGCTGGGTCGAACCCTTGGGAACACCGATAAACTCATCTTT. The V gene is TRDV2, the J gene TRDJ1; a weak D match, TRDD3 (5 bases). The CDR3 loop spans 22 amino acids. The V gene's germline CDR1 is GEAIGNYY and CDR2 EKD. The V end was cut by 3 bases, the J end by 0 bases, with 34 bases between.